This passage covers 15 T cell receptor beta chains from one sample sequenced in a study of cytomegalovirus exposure and HLA in healthy donors listed by TCRdb under 2017. The protocol used for the library was the immunoSEQ multiplex PCR assay. For the multiplex PCR, a mixture combining 60 forward primers for TCR Vbeta segments and 13 reverse primers for TCR Jbeta segments was used. In TCRdb, the immuneACCESS table is reduced to in-frame sequences with V and J assigned. These tables do not hold every clone; where another copy was compared, an unresolved V gene accounts for under half, and the others remain unexplained. Across this sample there are roughly 100,000 clones, with approximately 80% seen only once. The top ten hold approximately 5% of the sample. Sequencing was performed on PBMCs. The receptors derive from a woman aged 18-35 years in good health and CMV-seropositive.

The genes are TRBV4-1 and TRBJ1-2; 8 bases align to TRBD1. Trimming cost V 6 bases and J 2 bases; bases outside gene matches: 5. This CDR3 has 14 amino acids. Germline V gene lookup returns CDR1 MGHRA and CDR2 YSYEKL. CDR3 sequence: CASSQGALNYGYTF. The CDR3 DNA reads as TGCGCCAGCAGTCAGGGGGCTTTAAACTATGGCTACACCTTC.

The chain uses TRBV2 and TRBJ2-7, with 12 bases that match TRBD2. This CDR3 contains 16 residues. After removal of 6 bases from V and 4 bases from J, the junction contained 10 bases not matched to a gene. The germline gives CDR1 SNHLY, CDR2 FYNNEI. Here the CDR3 reads CASRLRLAGDLYEQYF. In DNA, the CDR3 is TGTGCCAGCAGGCTCCGACTAGCGGGAGATCTTTACGAGCAGTACTTC.

The chain couples TRBV4-2 to TRBJ2-7; D perhaps matches TRBD2 (5 bases). This CDR3 has 11 amino acids. Germline CDR1 reads LGHNA; CDR2 reads YNFKEQ. V was shortened by 8 bases and J by 4 bases, with 9 bases between the two germline ends. In DNA, the CDR3 is TGTGCCAGCGGGAGTGCGTACGAGCAGTACTTC. Its protein is CASGSAYEQYF.

V and J are TRBV4-1 and TRBJ1-2, with D unresolved. Deletions cut 1 base from V and 4 bases from J, with 7 bases between. Germline CDR1 and CDR2: MGHRA and YSYEKL. This CDR3 spans 13 amino acids. CDR3 bases: TGCGCCAGCAGCCAAGCGCAGTCCTATGGCTACACCTTC. It specifies CASSQAQSYGYTF.

This sequence joins TRBV6-1 and TRBJ1-2; TRBD1 matches 8 bases. Germline V gene sequence: CDR1 MNHNS, CDR2 SASEGT. The CDR3 loop spans 15 amino acids. Germline trimming cut 8 bases from V and 4 bases from J; bases unmatched to any gene: 12. CDR3 protein: CASRVAADRAYGYTF. The CDR3 nucleotides read TGTGCCAGCCGCGTTGCCGCGGACAGGGCCTATGGCTACACCTTC.

This chain joins TRBV28 and TRBJ1-3; D is perhaps TRBD1 (6 bases). The length of the CDR3 is 16 residues. V lost 0 bases, J lost 0 bases, and 9 bases lay in between. Germline CDR1 and CDR2: MDHEN and SYDVKM. In nucleotides, the CDR3 is TGTGCCAGCAGTTTATGGGGGGCCTACTCTGGAAACACCATATATTTT. Translation gives CASSLWGAYSGNTIYF.

The genes are TRBV10-2 and TRBJ1-1; D unresolved. CDR3 length equals 15 residues. Germline values: CDR1 WSHSY, CDR2 SAAADI. V lost 5 bases, J lost 0 bases, and 13 bases lay in between. The CDR3 DNA sequence: TGCGCCAGCAGTCTGGCCGGGGTGGTGAACACTGAAGCTTTCTTT. Translating it yields CASSLAGVVNTEAFF.

The V and J genes are TRBV6-1 and TRBJ2-3; tentatively, D is TRBD2 (5 bases). The CDR3 has 14 residues. Germline V lookup: CDR1 MNHNS, CDR2 SASEGT. The V end lost 1 base, the J end lost 6 bases, and 11 bases lay between the germline ends. This CDR3 reads CASSEGGVRDTQYF. In DNA, the CDR3 is TGTGCCAGCAGTGAAGGGGGAGTGCGTGATACGCAGTATTTT.

The J gene is TRBJ1-1, the V gene TRBV18, with D possibly TRBD1 on 5 matching bases. Trimming left V 0 bases short and J 0 bases short, with 8 bases between. This CDR3 spans 15 amino acids. CDR1 and CDR2 (germline): KGHSH, LQKENI. The CDR3 protein is CASSPPRGMNTEAFF. The CDR3 region has the DNA TGTGCCAGCTCACCACCGCGGGGGATGAACACTGAAGCTTTCTTT. Drawing the rest from reference TRBV18 and TRBJ1-1, the complete variable domain is NAGVMQNPRHLVRRRGQEARLRCSPMKGHSHVYWYRQLPEEGLKFMVYLQKENIIDESGMPKERFSAEFPKEGPSILRIQQVVRGDSAAYFCASSPPRGMNTEAFFGQGTRLTVV.

This clone was counted between two and nine times. The chain uses TRBV11-1 and TRBJ2-3; 16 bases line up with TRBD2. V lost 5 bases to trimming and J lost 4 bases; unmatched junction nucleotides: 6. The length of the CDR3 is 17 residues. Looked up from germline, CDR1 is SGHAT and CDR2 is FQDESV (reference sequence). The CDR3 sequence: CASSGGTSGRVADTQYF. The CDR3 nucleotides read TGTGCCAGCAGCGGCGGGACTAGCGGGAGGGTCGCAGATACGCAGTATTTT.

The rearrangement links TRBV10-2 to TRBJ2-5; D uncertain. V lost 3 bases and J 0 bases, leaving 11 bases between the germline ends. Germline V lookup: CDR1 WSHSY, CDR2 SAAADI. This CDR3 region has 15 residues. CDR3 DNA sequence: TGCGCCAGCAGTGATAGTAGCTGGTACCAAGAGACCCAGTACTTC. Protein: CASSDSSWYQETQYF.

This clone has just one count. The genes are TRBV10-2 and TRBJ2-7; 8 bases are a match to TRBD2. The CDR3 covers 16 residues. Germline V gene lookup returns CDR1 WSHSY and CDR2 SAAADI. With V trimmed by 6 bases and J by 4 bases, 14 bases remained unmatched. As DNA, the CDR3 is TGCGCCAGCAGCCCAGGGACGGGACTAGGAACTTACGAGCAGTACTTC. Amino acid sequence: CASSPGTGLGTYEQYF.

The V and J genes are TRBV5-1 and TRBJ1-1, with 8 nucleotides matching TRBD1. Germline CDR1 SGHRS, CDR2 YFSETQ. The J segment lost 2 bases and the V segment lost 4 bases, leaving 4 bases of the junction unmatched. The CDR3 is 14 amino acids. The DNA of the CDR3 is TGCGCCAGCAGCGTCTCAGGGGGCAACACTGAAGCTTTCTTT. Translation gives CASSVSGGNTEAFF.

This clone was counted between two and nine times. The chain uses TRBV13 and TRBJ2-7; D possibly corresponds to TRBD1 (6 bases). The germline gives CDR1 PRHDT, CDR2 FYEKMQ (reference sequence). V gave up 0 bases and J gave up 7 bases, with 13 bases separating them. CDR3 length: 14 amino acids. This CDR3 is CASSLGQGQWEQYF. Written as DNA, the CDR3 is TGTGCCAGCAGCTTAGGACAAGGACAGTGGGAGCAGTACTTC.

The rearrangement uses TRBV28 and TRBJ2-7; 9 bases map to TRBD1. There are 15 residues in the CDR3. Germline V gives CDR1 MDHEN, CDR2 SYDVKM. The trim removed 5 bases at V and 4 bases at J, leaving 9 bases unmatched. The CDR3 loop is CASSLIWTGEYEQYF. DNA for the CDR3: TGTGCCAGCAGTCTAATATGGACAGGGGAGTACGAGCAGTACTTC.